The rows below give T cell receptor beta chains drawn from one sample of a study of blood T cell repertoires in COVID-19. TCRdb's copy holds only in-frame clones and misses some; the assay was immunoSEQ multiplex PCR. The table includes 25,000 to 35,000 clones, less than 90% detected once. Sample: peripheral blood. The receptors come from a human donor in a cohort sampled during active COVID-19. Each CDR3 is given with its conserved first and last residue. D genes are given only for firm matches. Expanded clones get a size class; other rows say once, few or many, or leave the size out.

D gene	V gene	CDR3 length	J gene	clone size	CDR3 protein	CDR3 DNA
NA	TRBV6-5	15	TRBJ2-5	NA	CASSRGWQAEGTQYF	TGTGCCAGCAGTCGGGGGTGGCAGGCGGAAGGGACCCAGTACTTC
TRBD1	TRBV29-1	12	TRBJ1-2	NA	CSAGQGNYGYTF	TGCAGCGCCGGACAGGGAAACTATGGCTACACCTTC
NA	TRBV19	15	TRBJ1-4	once	CASSIVGDTNEKLFF	TGTGCCAGTAGTATAGTGGGAGACACCAATGAAAAACTGTTTTTT
NA	TRBV6-5	14	TRBJ2-1	once	CASSLGQLYNEQFF	TGTGCCAGCAGCTTAGGACAGCTGTACAATGAGCAGTTCTTC
NA	TRBV20-1	10	TRBJ1-4	NA	CSAGGFELFF	TGCAGTGCCGGGGGATTCGAACTGTTTTTT
TRBD1	TRBV4-3	14	TRBJ1-1	NA	CASSRDRVNTEAFF	TGCGCCAGCAGCCGGGACAGGGTTAACACTGAAGCTTTCTTT
TRBD1	TRBV3-1/TRBV3-2	13	TRBJ2-1	NA	CASRRQGGNEQFF	TGTGCCAGCAGGCGACAGGGTGGGAATGAGCAGTTCTTC
NA	TRBV4-1	12	TRBJ1-4	NA	CASSQGGEKLFF	TGCGCCAGCAGCCAGGGAGGTGAAAAACTGTTTTTT
NA	TRBV11-1	15	TRBJ1-1	NA	CASSFSGALNTEAFF	TGTGCCAGCAGCTTTTCAGGGGCCCTGAACACTGAAGCTTTCTTT
TRBD1	TRBV18	12	TRBJ1-2	NA	CASSALQGVATF	TGTGCCAGCTCAGCCCTACAGGGGGTAGCCACCTTC
TRBD2	TRBV6-5	15	TRBJ2-7	few	CASRQGLGPYYEQYF	TGTGCCAGCAGGCAGGGACTAGGGCCCTACTACGAGCAGTACTTC
TRBD1	TRBV6-5	15	TRBJ1-6	NA	CASSYERTGASPLHF	TGTGCCAGCAGTTATGAGAGAACAGGGGCTTCACCCCTCCACTTT
NA	TRBV7-6	15	TRBJ1-1	NA	CASIKLRDLSTEAFF	TGTGCCAGCATTAAGCTGAGGGATTTGAGCACTGAAGCTTTCTTT
NA	TRBV2	13	TRBJ1-5	NA	CASSAEGNQPQHF	TGTGCCAGCAGTGCGGAGGGCAATCAGCCCCAGCATTTT
NA	TRBV7-9	15	TRBJ2-3	NA	CASSPWSSGTDTQYF	TGTGCCAGCAGCCCATGGTCTAGCGGCACAGATACGCAGTATTTT
TRBD1	TRBV6-5	13	TRBJ2-7	few	CVYTGTGLVEQYF	TGTGTATATACGGGGACAGGGTTGGTCGAGCAGTACTTC
TRBD2	TRBV9	16	TRBJ2-5	NA	CASSVGTSGGQETQYF	TGTGCCAGCAGCGTAGGCACTAGCGGGGGGCAAGAGACCCAGTACTTC
TRBD1	TRBV27	15	TRBJ2-1	NA	CASSSQGASGNEQFF	TGTGCCAGCAGTTCACAGGGGGCGTCGGGCAATGAGCAGTTCTTC
NA	TRBV24-1	13	TRBJ2-7	NA	CATSDLPTGEQYF	TGTGCCACCAGTGATTTGCCTACAGGCGAGCAGTACTTC
NA	TRBV12-3/TRBV12-4	13	TRBJ1-4	NA	CASRRLVGEKLFF	TGTGCCAGCCGACGACTGGTGGGTGAAAAACTGTTTTTT
NA	TRBV30	14	TRBJ1-1	NA	CAWSSGIQNTEAFF	TGTGCCTGGAGTTCAGGGATCCAAAACACTGAAGCTTTCTTT
NA	TRBV6-2/TRBV6-3	14	TRBJ2-5	NA	CASSYTGYQETQYF	TGTGCCAGCAGTTACACAGGGTACCAAGAGACCCAGTACTTC
NA	TRBV7-2	15	TRBJ1-2	once	CASSITLGAGYGYTF	TGTGCCAGCAGCATCACTCTCGGTGCGGGCTATGGCTACACCTTC
TRBD2	TRBV4-3	17	TRBJ2-1	NA	CASSQDWGTSGGNEQFF	TGCGCCAGCAGCCAAGATTGGGGGACTAGCGGGGGTAATGAGCAGTTCTTC
NA	TRBV6-6	14	TRBJ2-7	NA	CASRPNRDTYEQYF	TGTGCCAGCAGACCCAACCGGGACACTTACGAGCAGTACTTC
NA	TRBV7-9	14	TRBJ2-3	NA	CASSSIQGLDTQYF	TGTGCCAGCAGCTCGATACAGGGCCTAGATACGCAGTATTTT
NA	TRBV20-1	11	TRBJ1-2	NA	CSARTVYGYTF	TGCAGTGCACGGACAGTCTATGGCTACACCTTC
TRBD1	TRBV28	15	TRBJ1-2	NA	CASRVGGTANYGYTF	TGTGCCAGCAGAGTAGGGGGGACAGCTAACTATGGCTACACCTTC
NA	TRBV5-5	14	TRBJ2-3	NA	CASSLTTDSDTQYF	TGTGCCAGCAGCCTTACGACAGACTCAGATACGCAGTATTTT
NA	TRBV7-3	15	TRBJ1-2	once	CASSLTWEETTRYTF	TGTGCCAGCAGCTTAACTTGGGAGGAAACGACGCGCTACACCTTC
TRBD2	TRBV7-2	14	TRBJ2-5	NA	CASSSSGGDETQYF	TGTGCCAGCAGCTCCAGCGGGGGTGACGAGACCCAGTACTTC
TRBD2	TRBV4-2	19	TRBJ2-3	NA	CASSQALGLAGGPEDTQYF	TGTGCCAGCAGCCAAGCCCTTGGACTAGCGGGGGGGCCCGAAGATACGCAGTATTTT
NA	TRBV6-5	13	TRBJ1-5	few	CASSIRREEPQHF	TGTGCCAGCAGTATCCGGAGGGAGGAGCCCCAGCATTTT
NA	TRBV3-1/TRBV3-2	13	TRBJ1-1	few	CASSLRGNTEAFF	TGTGCCAGCAGCCTTAGGGGGAACACTGAAGCTTTCTTT
NA	TRBV2	13	TRBJ2-3	NA	CASRGPGADTQYF	TGTGCCAGCAGGGGGCCAGGGGCAGATACGCAGTATTTT
NA	TRBV4-1	17	TRBJ1-5	NA	CASSQEFPQNIHQPQHF	TGCGCCAGCAGCCAAGAATTTCCACAAAACATTCATCAGCCCCAGCATTTT
TRBD2	TRBV6-5	15	TRBJ2-7	NA	CASSLISGGPQEQYF	TGTGCCAGCAGTTTGATTAGCGGGGGACCCCAGGAGCAGTACTTC
NA	TRBV27	16	TRBJ1-3	few	CASSPRTPYSGNTIYF	TGTGCCAGCTCCCCCCGGACACCTTACTCTGGAAACACCATATATTTT
TRBD1	TRBV3-1/TRBV3-2	17	TRBJ1-1	NA	CASSYPGDQGGNTEAFF	TGTGCCAGCAGTTACCCTGGAGACCAGGGGGGGAACACTGAAGCTTTCTTT
NA	TRBV2	14	TRBJ2-5	NA	CASSGDSGQETQYF	TGTGCCAGCAGTGGGGACAGCGGGCAAGAGACCCAGTACTTC